Below, 2 T cell receptor beta chains from the same sample are listed, as sequenced in a study of T cell clonotyping in hematopoietic cell transplantation. Time point: recipient sample about 28 days before transplant, after cytoreduction. The repertoire was sequenced with immunoSEQ multiplex PCR; TCRdb's copy has only in-frame clones and lacks some. The data hold tens of thousands of clones, with more than 65% observed a single time. The starting material was peripheral blood mononuclear cells, obtained before stem cell transplant. All receptors come from a woman aged 55-69 years with acute myeloid leukemia. Some clones in this sample may be carry-over from other donors' samples.

The CDR3, as DNA: TGCGCCAGCAATGGGCAGGGCCAAGAGACCCAGTACTTC. It encodes CASNGQGQETQYF. This chain uses TRBV4-1 with TRBJ2-5; maybe TRBD1 (5 bases). Trimming removed 7 bases at V and 1 base at J, with 10 bases between. Germline CDR1 reads MGHRA; CDR2 reads YSYEKL. This CDR3 is 13 amino acids long.

The CDR3: CASSSLGRGGSYEQYF. In nucleotides, the CDR3 is TGTGCCAGCAGCTCCCTCGGCAGGGGGGGGTCCTACGAGCAGTACTTC. V is TRBV7-2 and J is TRBJ2-7; either TRBD1 or TRBD2 may supply D (7 bases each). Trimming cost V 4 bases and J 1 base, with 17 bases left between them. CDR3 length: 16 amino acids. From germline, CDR1 is SGHTA and CDR2 FQGNSA.